This TCR beta chain was recovered during a study of blood T cell repertoires in COVID-19. Study at large: PBMCs, B-cell-depleted T cells, or T cells were the source of the cDNA or gDNA that made up the material.

A single count supports this clone. The protocol was immunoSEQ multiplex PCR, while the TCRdb copy is restricted to in-frame clones and leaves out a portion. The sample holds under 200,000 clones, roughly nine tenths seen once. The sample consisted of peripheral blood. The sequence came from a man aged 70-80 years with acute or convalescent COVID-19.

The CDR3 loop is CASSVWTSGSSYEQYF. The CDR3 DNA follows: TGCGCCAGCAGCGTCTGGACTAGCGGTAGCTCCTACGAGCAGTACTTC. This rearrangement joins TRBV5-1 to TRBJ2-7; 10 nucleotides match TRBD2. J gave up 0 bases and V 4 bases, and 7 bases lay outside the gene matches. The germline V gene has CDR1 SGHRS and CDR2 YFSETQ. The CDR3 consists of 16 residues.